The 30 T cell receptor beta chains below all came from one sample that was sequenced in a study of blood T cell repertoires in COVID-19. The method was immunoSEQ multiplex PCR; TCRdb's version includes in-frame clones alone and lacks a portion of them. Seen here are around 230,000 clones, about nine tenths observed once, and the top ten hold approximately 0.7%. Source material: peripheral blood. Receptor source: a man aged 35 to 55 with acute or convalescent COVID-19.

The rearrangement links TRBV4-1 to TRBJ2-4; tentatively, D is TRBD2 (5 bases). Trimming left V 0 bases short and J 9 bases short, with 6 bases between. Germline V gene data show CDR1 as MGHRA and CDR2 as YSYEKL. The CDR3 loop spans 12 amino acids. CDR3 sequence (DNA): TGCGCCAGCAGCCAAGATCGGGGCATTCAGTACTTC. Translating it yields CASSQDRGIQYF.

This CDR3 is CASAASSYNSPLHF. The CDR3 DNA reads TGTGCCAGTGCCGCGAGCTCCTATAATTCACCCCTCCACTTT. The chain employs TRBV19 and TRBJ1-6; D unresolved. The germline gives CDR1 LNHDA, CDR2 SQIVND (reference sequence). V lost 8 bases and J lost 0, with 8 bases in between. CDR3 length: 14 residues.

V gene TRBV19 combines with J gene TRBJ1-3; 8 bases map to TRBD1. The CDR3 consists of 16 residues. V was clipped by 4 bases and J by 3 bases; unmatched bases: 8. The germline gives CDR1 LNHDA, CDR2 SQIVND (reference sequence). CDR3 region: CASSTGTGKYGNTIYF. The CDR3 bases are TGTGCCAGTAGTACAGGGACAGGAAAATATGGAAACACCATATATTTT.

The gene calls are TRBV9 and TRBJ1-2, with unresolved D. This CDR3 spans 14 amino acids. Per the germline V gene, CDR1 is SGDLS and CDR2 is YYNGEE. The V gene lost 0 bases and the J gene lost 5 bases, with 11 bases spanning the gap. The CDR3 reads CASSVGSSLYGYTF. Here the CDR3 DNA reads TGTGCCAGCAGCGTAGGAAGTAGCCTTTATGGCTACACCTTC.

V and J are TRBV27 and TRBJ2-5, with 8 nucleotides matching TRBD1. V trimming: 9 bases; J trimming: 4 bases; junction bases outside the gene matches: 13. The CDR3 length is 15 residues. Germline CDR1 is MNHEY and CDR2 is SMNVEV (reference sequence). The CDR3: CASWDRTGLRETQYF. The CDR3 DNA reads TGTGCCAGTTGGGATAGGACAGGGCTGCGAGAGACCCAGTACTTC.

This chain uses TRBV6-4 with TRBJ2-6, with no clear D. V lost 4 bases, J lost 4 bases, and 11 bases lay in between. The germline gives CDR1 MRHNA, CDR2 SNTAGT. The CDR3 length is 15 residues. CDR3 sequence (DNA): TGTGCCAGCAGTGGCGAATCCGCGGGGGCCAACGTCCTGACTTTC. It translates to CASSGESAGANVLTF.

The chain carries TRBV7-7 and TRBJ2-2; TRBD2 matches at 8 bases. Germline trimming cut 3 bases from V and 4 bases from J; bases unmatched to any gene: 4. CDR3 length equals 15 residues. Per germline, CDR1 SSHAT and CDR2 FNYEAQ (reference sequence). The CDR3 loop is CASSLGREGTGELFF. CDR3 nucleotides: TGTGCCAGCAGCTTGGGACGGGAGGGCACCGGGGAGCTGTTTTTT.

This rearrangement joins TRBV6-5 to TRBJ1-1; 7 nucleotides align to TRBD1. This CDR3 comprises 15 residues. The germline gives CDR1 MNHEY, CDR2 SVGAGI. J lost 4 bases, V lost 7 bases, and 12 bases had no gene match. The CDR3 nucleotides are TGTGCCAGCACCTCGAGGGGGACAGATGGCACTGAAGCTTTCTTT. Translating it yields CASTSRGTDGTEAFF.

The CDR3 DNA sequence: TGCGCCAGCAGCCAAGACGCGCTAGCGGGAGCCAAAAACATTCAGTACTTC. Amino acid sequence: CASSQDALAGAKNIQYF. This chain links TRBV4-1 with TRBJ2-4, with 8 bases identical to TRBD2. Germline-derived CDR1 and CDR2 are MGHRA and YSYEKL. This CDR3 has 17 residues. V was pared by 0 bases and J by 0 bases, with 4 bases of the junction left unmatched.

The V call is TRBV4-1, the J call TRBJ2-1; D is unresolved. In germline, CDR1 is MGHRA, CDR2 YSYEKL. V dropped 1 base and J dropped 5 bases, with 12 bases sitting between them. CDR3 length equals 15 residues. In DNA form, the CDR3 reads TGCGCCAGCAGCCAAGCCTCGACTCCTGACAATGAGCAGTTCTTC. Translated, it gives CASSQASTPDNEQFF.

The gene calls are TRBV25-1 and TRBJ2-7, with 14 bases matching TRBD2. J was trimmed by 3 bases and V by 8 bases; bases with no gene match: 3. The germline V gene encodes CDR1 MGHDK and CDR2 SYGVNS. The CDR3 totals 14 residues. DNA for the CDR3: TGTGCCAGCGCCGGGACTAGCGGGAGCTACGAGCAGTACTTC. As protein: CASAGTSGSYEQYF.

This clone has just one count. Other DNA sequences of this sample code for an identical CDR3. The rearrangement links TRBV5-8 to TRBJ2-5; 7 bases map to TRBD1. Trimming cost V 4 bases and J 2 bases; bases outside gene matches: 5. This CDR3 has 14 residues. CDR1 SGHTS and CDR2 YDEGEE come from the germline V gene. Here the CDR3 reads CASSPGQLQETQYF. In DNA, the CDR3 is TGTGCCAGCAGCCCGGGACAGCTACAAGAGACCCAGTACTTC.

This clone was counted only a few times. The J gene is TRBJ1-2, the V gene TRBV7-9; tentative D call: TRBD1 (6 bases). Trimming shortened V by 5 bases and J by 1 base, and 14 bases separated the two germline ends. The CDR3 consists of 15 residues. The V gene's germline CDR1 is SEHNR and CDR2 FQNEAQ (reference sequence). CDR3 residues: CASSNQGYDNYGYTF. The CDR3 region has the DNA TGTGCCAGCAGCAATCAGGGGTACGATAACTATGGCTACACCTTC.

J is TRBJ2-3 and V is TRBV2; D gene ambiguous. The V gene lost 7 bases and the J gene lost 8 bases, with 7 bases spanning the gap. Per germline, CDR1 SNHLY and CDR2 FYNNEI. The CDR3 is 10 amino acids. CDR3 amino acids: CASKQSTQYF. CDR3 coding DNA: TGTGCCAGCAAGCAAAGTACGCAGTATTTT.

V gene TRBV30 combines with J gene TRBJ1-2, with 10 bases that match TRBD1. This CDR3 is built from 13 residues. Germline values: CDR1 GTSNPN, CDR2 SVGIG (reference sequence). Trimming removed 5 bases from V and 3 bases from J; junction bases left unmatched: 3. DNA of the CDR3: TGTGCCTGGGGGACAGGGGTCTACTATGGCTACACCTTC. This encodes CAWGTGVYYGYTF.

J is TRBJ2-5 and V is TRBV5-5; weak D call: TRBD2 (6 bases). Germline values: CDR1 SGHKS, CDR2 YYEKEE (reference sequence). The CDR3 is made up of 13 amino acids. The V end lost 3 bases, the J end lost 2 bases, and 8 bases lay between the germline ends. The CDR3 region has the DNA TGTGCCAGCAGCTCTGGGGGGCAAGAGACCCAGTACTTC. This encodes CASSSGGQETQYF.

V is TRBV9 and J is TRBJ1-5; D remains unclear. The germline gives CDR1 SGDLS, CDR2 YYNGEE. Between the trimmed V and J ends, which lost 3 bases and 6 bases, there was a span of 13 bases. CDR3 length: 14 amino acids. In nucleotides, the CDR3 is TGTGCCAGCAGCGGAGAAAACCACCCTCAGCCCCAGCATTTT. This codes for CASSGENHPQPQHF.

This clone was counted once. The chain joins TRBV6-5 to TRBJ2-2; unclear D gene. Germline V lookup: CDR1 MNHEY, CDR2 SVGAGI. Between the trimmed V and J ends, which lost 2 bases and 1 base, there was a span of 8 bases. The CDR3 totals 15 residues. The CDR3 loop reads CASSYRRQNTGELFF. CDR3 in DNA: TGTGCCAGCAGTTACCGCCGACAGAACACCGGGGAGCTGTTTTTT.

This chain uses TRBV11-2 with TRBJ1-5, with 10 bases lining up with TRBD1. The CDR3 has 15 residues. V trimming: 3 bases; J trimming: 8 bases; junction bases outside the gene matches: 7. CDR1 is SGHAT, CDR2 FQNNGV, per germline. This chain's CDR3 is CASSFGQGEREPQHF. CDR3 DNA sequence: TGTGCCAGCAGCTTTGGACAGGGGGAGAGGGAGCCCCAGCATTTT.

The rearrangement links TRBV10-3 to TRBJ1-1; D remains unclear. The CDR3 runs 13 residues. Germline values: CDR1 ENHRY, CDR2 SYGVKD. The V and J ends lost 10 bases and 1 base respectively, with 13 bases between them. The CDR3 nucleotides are TGTGCCACCAGCCTCTTAGAGAACACTGAAGCTTTCTTT. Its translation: CATSLLENTEAFF.

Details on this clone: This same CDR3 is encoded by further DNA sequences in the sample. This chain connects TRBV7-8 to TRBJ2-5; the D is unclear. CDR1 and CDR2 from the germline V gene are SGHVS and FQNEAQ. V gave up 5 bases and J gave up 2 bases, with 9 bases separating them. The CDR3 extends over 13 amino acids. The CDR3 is CASSRRSQETQYF. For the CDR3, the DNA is TGTGCCAGCAGCCGTCGGAGTCAAGAGACCCAGTACTTC.

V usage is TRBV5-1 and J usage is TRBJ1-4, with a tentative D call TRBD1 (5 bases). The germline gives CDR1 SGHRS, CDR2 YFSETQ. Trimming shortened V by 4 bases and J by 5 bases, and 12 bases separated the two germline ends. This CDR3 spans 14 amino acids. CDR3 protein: CASSPGSENEKLFF. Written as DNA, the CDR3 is TGCGCCAGCAGCCCAGGGTCAGAGAATGAAAAACTGTTTTTT. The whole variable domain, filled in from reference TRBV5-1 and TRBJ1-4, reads KAGVTQTPRYLIKTRGQQVTLSCSPISGHRSVSWYQQTPGQGLQFLFEYFSETQRNKGNFPGRFSGRQFSNSRSEMNVSTLELGDSALYLCASSPGSENEKLFFGSGTQLSVL.

In DNA form, the CDR3 reads TGTGCCAGCAGTTTTGAAAGGAGTTATGGCTACACCTTC. This translates into CASSFERSYGYTF. This chain uses TRBV12-3 or TRBV12-4 with TRBJ1-2; no definite D call. The CDR3 covers 13 residues. V was trimmed by 3 bases and J by 5 bases, leaving 10 bases between them.

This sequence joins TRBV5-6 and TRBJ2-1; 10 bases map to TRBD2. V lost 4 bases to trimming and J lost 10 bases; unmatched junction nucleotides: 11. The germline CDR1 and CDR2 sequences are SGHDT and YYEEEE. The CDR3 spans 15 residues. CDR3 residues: CASSLGLAGVGEQFF. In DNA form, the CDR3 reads TGTGCCAGCAGCCTGGGGCTAGCGGGAGTCGGGGAGCAGTTCTTC.

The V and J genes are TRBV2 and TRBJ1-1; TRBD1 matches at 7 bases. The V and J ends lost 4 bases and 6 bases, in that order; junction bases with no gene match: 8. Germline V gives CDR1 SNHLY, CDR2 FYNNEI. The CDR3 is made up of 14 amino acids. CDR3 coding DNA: TGTGCCAGCAGTGGACAGGGCGCTGGGTCTGAAGCTTTCTTT. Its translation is CASSGQGAGSEAFF.

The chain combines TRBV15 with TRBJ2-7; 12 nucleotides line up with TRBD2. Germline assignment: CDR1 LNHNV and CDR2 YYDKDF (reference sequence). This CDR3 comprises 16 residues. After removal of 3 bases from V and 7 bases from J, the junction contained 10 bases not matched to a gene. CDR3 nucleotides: TGTGCCACCAGCAGTGGAGAGACTAGCGGGGGTGAAGAGCAGTACTTC. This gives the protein CATSSGETSGGEEQYF.

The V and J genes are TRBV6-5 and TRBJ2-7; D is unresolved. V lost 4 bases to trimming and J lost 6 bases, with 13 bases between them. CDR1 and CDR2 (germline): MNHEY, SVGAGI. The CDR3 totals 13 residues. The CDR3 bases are TGTGCCAGCAGTTGGGCCCTCCTGGGCGAGCAGTACTTC. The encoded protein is CASSWALLGEQYF.

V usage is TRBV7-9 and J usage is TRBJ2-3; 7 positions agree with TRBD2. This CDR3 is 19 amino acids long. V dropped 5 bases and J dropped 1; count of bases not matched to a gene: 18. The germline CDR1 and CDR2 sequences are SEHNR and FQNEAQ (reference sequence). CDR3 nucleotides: TGTGCCAGCAGCCATCCCAGGAAGGGTAGCGGGTACCGCACAGATACGCAGTATTTT. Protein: CASSHPRKGSGYRTDTQYF.

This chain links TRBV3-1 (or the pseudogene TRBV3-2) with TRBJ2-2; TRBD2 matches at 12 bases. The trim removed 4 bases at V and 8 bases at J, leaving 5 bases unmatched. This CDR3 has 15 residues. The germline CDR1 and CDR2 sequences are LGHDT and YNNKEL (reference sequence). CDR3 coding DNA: TGTGCCAGCAGCCCGACTAGCGGGAGTCTTGGGGAGCTGTTTTTT. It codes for CASSPTSGSLGELFF.

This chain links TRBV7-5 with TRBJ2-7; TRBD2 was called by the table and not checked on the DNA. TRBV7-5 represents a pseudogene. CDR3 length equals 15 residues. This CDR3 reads CARSPRLAGYYEQYF. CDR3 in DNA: TGTGCCAGAAGCCCCCGACTAGCGGGATACTACGAGCAGTACTTC.